The next 17 T cell receptor beta chains were all read from a single sample in a study of blood T cells in healthy people across ages. Primed by a sample-barcoded 5' primer and a J-beta primer mix, a second PCR proceeded for roughly 7 to 11 cycles. TCRdb re-analysed the 5' RACE reads in MiXCR, keeping a single row per CDR3 protein. The sample consists of over 700,000 distinct CDR3 sequences, 20% to 25% of them appearing once. The sample also formed part of further work on T cells of mothers and their children.

Specimen: blood. These receptor sequences come from a boy younger than 18 in good health.

The chain recombines TRBV27 with TRBJ1-6; D not resolved. The CDR3 sequence is 18 residues long. The germline gives CDR1 MNHEY, CDR2 SMNVEV (reference sequence). The V and J ends lost 2 bases and 1 base respectively, with 15 bases between them. The CDR3 DNA follows: TGTGCCAGCAGTTTAACCCGGTCTCTTGGGTCCTATAATTCACCCCTCCACTTT. Protein: CASSLTRSLGSYNSPLHF.

The chain uses TRBV4-2 and TRBJ1-6, with D possibly TRBD1 on 5 matching bases. The CDR3 length is 16 residues. Trimming took off 5 bases at V and 5 bases at J, with 16 bases between the two ends. CDR1 is LGHNA and CDR2 is YNFKEQ in the germline V gene. For the CDR3, the DNA is TGTGCCAGCAGCGGCCGGGAGGCAGGGAATAATTCACCCCTCCACTTT. Residues: CASSGREAGNNSPLHF.

The rearrangement uses TRBV12-3 or TRBV12-4 and TRBJ1-1, with D unresolved. The V end lost 8 bases, the J end lost 5 bases, and 18 bases lay between the germline ends. The CDR3 consists of 14 residues. CDR3 sequence (DNA): TGTGCCAGCCGTTCACCCAGGATGGGAACTGAAGCTTTCTTT. It specifies CASRSPRMGTEAFF.

A few counts support this clonotype. The chain joins TRBV5-5 to TRBJ2-5; perhaps TRBD1 as D (6 bases). The DNA end favors TRBJ2-7, so the J call may be wrong. The CDR3 is 17 residues long. Germline lookup yields CDR1 SGHKS and CDR2 YYEKEE (reference sequence). CDR3 nucleotides: TGTGCCAGCAGCTTTTTCGCGGTTTGGGGGCAAGCCTACGAGCAGTACTTC. Protein: CASSFFAVWGQAYEQYF.

This sequence joins TRBV28 and TRBJ2-5, with 10 bases fitting TRBD1. The CDR3 runs 13 residues. The V gene's germline CDR1 is MDHEN and CDR2 SYDVKM. V shed 5 bases, J shed 11 bases, and the junction held 8 bases outside the gene matches. The DNA for the CDR3 is TGTGCCAGCAGTGGGACAGGGGCGCGGGAGCAGTACTTC. It translates to CASSGTGAREQYF.

This clonotype was counted only a few times. The chain recombines TRBV3-1 with TRBJ2-5, with D possibly matching TRBD2 (5 bases). Judging by the DNA end, TRBJ2-7 fits better; the J call may be wrong. The germline V gene has CDR1 LGHDT and CDR2 YNNKEL (reference sequence). This CDR3 comprises 16 residues. CDR3 loop: CASSQEWTGKTYEQYF. Here the CDR3 DNA reads TGTGCCAGCAGCCAAGAATGGACGGGGAAAACCTACGAGCAGTACTTC.

This clonotype came up a few times. The chain combines TRBV6-5 with TRBJ2-5, with 7 bases that match TRBD1. V dropped 0 bases and J dropped 5; count of bases not matched to a gene: 15. The CDR3 runs 18 residues. Looked up from germline, CDR1 is MNHEY and CDR2 is SVGAGI. In DNA form, the CDR3 reads TGTGCCAGCAGTTACTCAAAAGACCGGGACAGCCGCCCGGAGACCCAGTACTTC. It yields the protein CASSYSKDRDSRPETQYF.

Only a few counts were recorded for this clonotype. The V and J genes are TRBV10-3 and TRBJ2-2; no clear D. Germline CDR1 is ENHRY and CDR2 is SYGVKD. CDR3 length equals 13 residues. The V and J ends lost 5 bases and 8 bases respectively, with 12 bases between them. This chain's CDR3 is CAISPVARGELFF. The CDR3 DNA reads as TGTGCCATCAGTCCAGTAGCCCGGGGGGAGCTGTTTTTT.

The chain links TRBV7-2 to TRBJ2-1, with 8 bases lining up with TRBD2. TRBJ2-5 matches the DNA end more closely, so the J call is doubtful. Germline V gene lookup returns CDR1 SGHTA and CDR2 FQGNSA. CDR3 length: 14 residues. The CDR3, as DNA: TGTGCCAGCACAAGGAATAGCGGGATAGAGACCCAGTACTTC. This codes for CASTRNSGIETQYF.

This clonotype showed up just a few times. At one of its ends the junction is not consistent with the germline gene, which may arise from a read error. The J gene is TRBJ2-5, the V gene TRBV4-2; a weak D match, TRBD2 (5 bases). Germline V gene data show CDR1 as LGHNA and CDR2 as YNFKEQ. CDR3 length: 16 residues. CDR3 in amino acids: CASGQESASPQETQYF. The CDR3, as DNA: TGTGCCAGCGGCCAAGAGTCTGCTAGCCCCCAAGAGACCCAGTACTTC.

The chain couples TRBV10-2 to TRBJ2-2; 9 bases line up with TRBD2. The CDR3 runs 14 residues. The germline CDR1 and CDR2 sequences are WSHSY and SAAADI. After removal of 8 bases from V and 5 bases from J, the junction contained 6 bases not matched to a gene. The CDR3 sequence is CASGAGGGTGELFF. CDR3 in DNA: TGCGCCAGCGGAGCGGGAGGAGGAACCGGGGAGCTGTTTTTT.

The gene calls are TRBV4-3 and TRBJ2-5; 13 bases are shared with TRBD2. V lost 3 bases, J lost 2 bases, and 3 bases stayed unmatched. The CDR3 sequence is 16 residues long. CDR1 is LGHNA, CDR2 YSLEER, per germline. The CDR3 region is CASSQETSGGQETQYF. The CDR3 DNA follows: TGCGCCAGCAGCCAGGAGACTAGCGGGGGGCAAGAGACCCAGTACTTC.

V is TRBV14 and J is TRBJ1-1; TRBD1 matches 8 bases. The ends lost 1 base at V and 8 bases at J; junction bases unmatched: 12. CDR3 length equals 16 residues. Germline V lookup: CDR1 SGHDN, CDR2 FVKESK. CDR3 loop: CASSQALQGGRREAFF. The CDR3 DNA follows: TGTGCCAGCAGCCAAGCTCTACAGGGGGGTCGACGGGAAGCTTTCTTT.

This clonotype was seen just once. One junction end disagrees with the germline gene, perhaps due to a read error. The gene calls are TRBV12-3 or TRBV12-4 and TRBJ2-7, with TRBD2 matching 11 bases. This CDR3 comprises 16 residues. CDR3 sequence reads: CTSTSPRGLAVYEQYF. As DNA, the CDR3 is TGTACCAGCACCTCACCGCGGGGACTAGCGGTATACGAGCAGTACTTC.

V is TRBV5-1 and J is TRBJ1-2; D perhaps matches TRBD1 (5 bases). This CDR3 is 14 amino acids long. Germline assignment: CDR1 SGHRS and CDR2 YFSETQ. V dropped 3 bases and J dropped 4 bases, with 13 bases sitting between them. DNA for the CDR3: TGCGCCAGCAGCTACGACAGCCAAGTCTATGGCTACACCTTC. The encoded protein is CASSYDSQVYGYTF.

This clonotype was seen a handful of times. This sequence joins TRBV20-1 and TRBJ2-1, with a tentative D call TRBD2 (6 bases). The CDR3 covers 13 residues. V was trimmed by 6 bases and J by 5 bases, leaving 14 bases between them. From germline, CDR1 is DFQATT and CDR2 SNEGSKA (reference sequence). The CDR3 bases are TGCAGTGCCCTCGGGAGTCCTAACAATGAGCAGTTCTTC. As protein: CSALGSPNNEQFF.

The genes are TRBV29-1 and TRBJ2-5, with D unclear. The J call is in doubt because the DNA end fits TRBJ2-1 better. The germline V gene has CDR1 SQVTM and CDR2 ANQGSEA. The CDR3 has 13 amino acids. The CDR3 loop reads CSVRWPPRNEQFF. The CDR3 DNA follows: TGCAGCGTTCGCTGGCCTCCCCGAAATGAGCAGTTCTTC.